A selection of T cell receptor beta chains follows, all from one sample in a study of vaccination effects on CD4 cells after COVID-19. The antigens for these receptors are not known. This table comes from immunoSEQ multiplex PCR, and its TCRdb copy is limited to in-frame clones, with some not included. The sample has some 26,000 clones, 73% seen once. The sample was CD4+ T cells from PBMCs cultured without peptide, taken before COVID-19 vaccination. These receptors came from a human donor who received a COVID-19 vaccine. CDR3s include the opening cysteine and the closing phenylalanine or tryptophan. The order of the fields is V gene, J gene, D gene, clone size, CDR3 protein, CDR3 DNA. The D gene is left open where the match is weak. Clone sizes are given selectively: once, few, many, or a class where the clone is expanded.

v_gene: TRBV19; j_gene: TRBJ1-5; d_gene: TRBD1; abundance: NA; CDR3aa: CASSWGDSSDSNQPQHF; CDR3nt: TGTGCCAGTAGTTGGGGGGACAGTTCCGATAGCAATCAGCCCCAGCATTTT
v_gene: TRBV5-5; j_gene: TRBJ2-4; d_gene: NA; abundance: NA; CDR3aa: CASSLVPENIQYF; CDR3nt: TGTGCCAGCAGCTTGGTTCCGGAAAACATTCAGTACTTC
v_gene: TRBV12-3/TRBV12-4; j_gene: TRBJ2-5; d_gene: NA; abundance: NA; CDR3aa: CASSSQSKETQYF; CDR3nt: TGTGCCAGCAGTTCACAGTCCAAAGAGACCCAGTACTTC
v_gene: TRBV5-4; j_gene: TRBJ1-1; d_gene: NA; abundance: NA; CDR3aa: CASSGETGLISEAFF; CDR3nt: TGTGCCAGCAGCGGTGAAACAGGGTTAATCTCTGAAGCTTTCTTT
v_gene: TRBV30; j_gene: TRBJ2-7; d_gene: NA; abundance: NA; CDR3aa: CAWSLGAVSGYEQYF; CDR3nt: TGTGCCTGGAGTTTAGGGGCTGTCTCAGGCTACGAGCAGTACTTC
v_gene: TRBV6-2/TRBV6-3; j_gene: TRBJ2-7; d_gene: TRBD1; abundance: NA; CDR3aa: CASSYSGTGQAGSSYEQYF; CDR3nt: TGTGCCAGCAGTTACTCAGGGACAGGGCAAGCGGGGAGCTCCTACGAGCAGTACTTC
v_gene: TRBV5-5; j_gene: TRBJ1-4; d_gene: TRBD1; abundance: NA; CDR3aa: CASSFWDRGFEKLFF; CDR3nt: TGTGCCAGCAGCTTCTGGGACAGGGGGTTTGAAAAACTGTTTTTT
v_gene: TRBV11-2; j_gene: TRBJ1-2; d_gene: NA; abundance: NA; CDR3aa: CASSLAVGDYYGYTF; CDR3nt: TGTGCCAGCAGCTTAGCGGTCGGCGACTACTATGGCTACACCTTC
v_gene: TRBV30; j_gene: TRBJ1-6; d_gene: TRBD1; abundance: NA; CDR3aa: CAWSPGTGLSPLHF; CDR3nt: TGTGCCTGGAGTCCCGGGACAGGACTCTCGCCCCTCCACTTT
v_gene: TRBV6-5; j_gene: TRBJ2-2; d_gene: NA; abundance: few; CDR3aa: CASSLHNGELFF; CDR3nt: TGTGCCAGCAGTTTACACAACGGGGAGCTGTTTTTT
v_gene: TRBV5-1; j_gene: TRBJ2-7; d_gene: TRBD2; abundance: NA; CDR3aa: CASSLQLAGGVSYEQYF; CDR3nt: TGCGCCAGCAGCTTGCAGCTAGCGGGGGGGGTTTCCTACGAGCAGTACTTC
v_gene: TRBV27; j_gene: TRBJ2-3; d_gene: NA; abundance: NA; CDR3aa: CASWALGRGGATQYF; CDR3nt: TGTGCCTCTTGGGCGCTTGGCCGCGGAGGTGCTACGCAGTATTTT
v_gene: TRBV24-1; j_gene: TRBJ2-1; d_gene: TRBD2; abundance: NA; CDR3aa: CATSDPRTSSNEQFF; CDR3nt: TGTGCCACCAGTGATCCCCGGACTAGTTCCAATGAGCAGTTCTTC
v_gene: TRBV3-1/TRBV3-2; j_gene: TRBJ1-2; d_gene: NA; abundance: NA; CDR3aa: CASSQAGGEGYTF; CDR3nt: TGTGCCAGCAGCCAAGCTGGTGGGGAAGGCTACACCTTC
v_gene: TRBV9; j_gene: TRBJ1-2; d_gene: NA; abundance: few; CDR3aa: CASNPRGLEGYGYTF; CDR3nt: TGTGCCAGCAACCCTAGAGGGCTGGAGGGCTATGGCTACACCTTC
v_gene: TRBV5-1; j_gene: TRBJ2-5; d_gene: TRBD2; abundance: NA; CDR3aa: CASSLERGPQETQYF; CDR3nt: TGCGCCAGCAGCTTGGAGCGGGGCCCCCAAGAGACCCAGTACTTC
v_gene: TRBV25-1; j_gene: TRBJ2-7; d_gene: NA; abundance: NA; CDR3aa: CASSEYLASRPYEQYF; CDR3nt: TGTGCCAGCAGTGAATATTTGGCTAGCCGACCCTACGAGCAGTACTTC
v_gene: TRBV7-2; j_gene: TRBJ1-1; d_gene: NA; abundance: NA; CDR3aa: CASSLGRRNTEAFF; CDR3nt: TGTGCCAGCAGCTTGGGACGGCGCAACACTGAAGCTTTCTTT
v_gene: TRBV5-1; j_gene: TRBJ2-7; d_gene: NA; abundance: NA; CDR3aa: CASSSEWGEEQYF; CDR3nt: TGCGCCAGCAGCTCCGAATGGGGAGAGGAGCAGTACTTC
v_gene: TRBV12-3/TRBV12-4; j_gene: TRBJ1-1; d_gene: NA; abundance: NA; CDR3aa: CASSFSDNTEAFF; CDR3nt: TGTGCCAGCAGTTTCTCCGACAACACTGAAGCTTTCTTT
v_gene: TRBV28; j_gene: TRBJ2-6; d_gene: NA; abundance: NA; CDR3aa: CASSLGTSSGANVLTF; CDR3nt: TGTGCCAGCAGTTTGGGGACTTCCTCTGGGGCCAACGTCCTGACTTTC
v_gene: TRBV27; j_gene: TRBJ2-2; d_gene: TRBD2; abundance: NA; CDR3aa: CASTGGGATGELFF; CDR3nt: TGTGCCAGCACTGGGGGGGGAGCCACCGGGGAGCTGTTTTTT
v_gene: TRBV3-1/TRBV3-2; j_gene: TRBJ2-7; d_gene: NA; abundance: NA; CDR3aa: CASRHPGTYEQYF; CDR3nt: TGTGCCAGCCGTCACCCCGGGACTTACGAGCAGTACTTC
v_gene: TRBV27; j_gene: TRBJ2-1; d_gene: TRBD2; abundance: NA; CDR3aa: CASSEPGLGNEQFF; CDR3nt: TGTGCCAGCAGTGAACCGGGACTAGGGAATGAGCAGTTCTTC
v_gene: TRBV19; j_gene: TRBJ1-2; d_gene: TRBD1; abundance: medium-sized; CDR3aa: CASSTPGQDYGYTF; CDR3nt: TGTGCCAGTAGTACTCCGGGACAGGACTATGGCTACACCTTC